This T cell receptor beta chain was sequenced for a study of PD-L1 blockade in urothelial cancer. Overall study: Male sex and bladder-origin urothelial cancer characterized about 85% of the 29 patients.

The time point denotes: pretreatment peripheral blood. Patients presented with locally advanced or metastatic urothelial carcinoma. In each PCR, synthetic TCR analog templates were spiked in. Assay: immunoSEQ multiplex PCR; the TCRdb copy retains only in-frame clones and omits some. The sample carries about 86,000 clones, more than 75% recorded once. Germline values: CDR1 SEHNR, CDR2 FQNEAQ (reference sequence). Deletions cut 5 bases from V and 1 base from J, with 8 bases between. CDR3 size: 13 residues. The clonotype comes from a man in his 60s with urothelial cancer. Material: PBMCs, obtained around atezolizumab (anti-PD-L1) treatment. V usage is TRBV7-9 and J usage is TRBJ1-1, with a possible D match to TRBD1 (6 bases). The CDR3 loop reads CASSVQGNTEAFF. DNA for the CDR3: TGTGCCAGCAGCGTACAGGGGAACACTGAAGCTTTCTTT.